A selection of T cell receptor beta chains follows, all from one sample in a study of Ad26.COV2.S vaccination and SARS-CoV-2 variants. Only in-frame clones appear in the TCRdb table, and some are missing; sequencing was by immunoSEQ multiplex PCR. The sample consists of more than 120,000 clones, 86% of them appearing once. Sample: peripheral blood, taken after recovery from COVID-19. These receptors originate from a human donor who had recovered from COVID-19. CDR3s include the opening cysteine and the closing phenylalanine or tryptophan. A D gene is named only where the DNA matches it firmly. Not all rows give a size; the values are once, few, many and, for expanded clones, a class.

TGCGCCAGCAGCCAAGTGGTCCAAAGGGGCACTGAAGCTTTCTTT | CASSQVVQRGTEAFF | TRBJ1-1 | NA | NA | TRBV4-3
TGTGCCAACCGCGGGACAAATTACAATGAGCAGTTCTTC | CANRGTNYNEQFF | TRBJ2-1 | NA | NA | TRBV7-9
TGTGCCACCAGCAGAGAGGAGACTGGGGCCAACGTCCTGACTTTC | CATSREETGANVLTF | TRBJ2-6 | NA | NA | TRBV15
TGTGCCAGCAGTTTGGCTAGCTACGAGCAGTACTTC | CASSLASYEQYF | TRBJ2-7 | NA | NA | TRBV12-3/TRBV12-4
TGCGCCAGCAGCCAAGGCGGCAACTACGAGCAGTACTTC | CASSQGGNYEQYF | TRBJ2-7 | NA | NA | TRBV4-3
TGTGCCAGCAGGCGGGCCGGGGGGGGCTATGGCTACACCTTC | CASRRAGGGYGYTF | TRBJ1-2 | NA | once | TRBV3-1/TRBV3-2
TGTGCCAGCAGCTTCGCCGACTACGAGCAGTACTTC | CASSFADYEQYF | TRBJ2-7 | NA | NA | TRBV5-5
TGTGCCAGCAGCGTACGCTCTAGCGGGGACCTCTTAGATGAGCAGTTCTTC | CASSVRSSGDLLDEQFF | TRBJ2-1 | TRBD2 | NA | TRBV9
TGTGCCAGCAGCCAAGGAGTGAAAGGAGGTCAAGCATTTGTCCTAAAACTGTTTTTT | CASSQGVKGGQAFVLKLFF | TRBJ1-4 | NA | NA | TRBV3-1/TRBV3-2
TGTGCCAGCAGTTATCAGGGCGTTAATCAGCCCCAGCATTTT | CASSYQGVNQPQHF | TRBJ1-5 | NA | NA | TRBV6-2/TRBV6-3
TGTGCCAGCAGACCGGGACAGGGGGCCGGTGCAACTAATGAAAAACTGTTTTTT | CASRPGQGAGATNEKLFF | TRBJ1-4 | TRBD1 | NA | TRBV7-8
TGTGCCAGCAGTTTGGTCGGACAGGGCAATGAGCAGTTCTTC | CASSLVGQGNEQFF | TRBJ2-1 | TRBD1 | NA | TRBV28
TGTGCCAGCAGCGCCCGCAGTCTGAACACCGGGGAGCTGTTTTTT | CASSARSLNTGELFF | TRBJ2-2 | NA | NA | TRBV9
TGTGCCAGCTCACCGACAGGGGTAGACTATGGCTACACCTTC | CASSPTGVDYGYTF | TRBJ1-2 | TRBD1 | NA | TRBV18
TGTGCCAGCAGTTGGGCGGATGGGGCGAACGGTGAAGCTTTCTTT | CASSWADGANGEAFF | TRBJ1-1 | NA | NA | TRBV6-5
TGCGCCAGCAGGTCTCCTATGGATGAGCAGTTCTTC | CASRSPMDEQFF | TRBJ2-1 | NA | NA | TRBV4-1
TGTGCCAGCAGCCGGGGACAGCTCCTGCGTGGGGAAAAACTGTTTTTT | CASSRGQLLRGEKLFF | TRBJ1-4 | TRBD1 | NA | TRBV28
TGTGCCAGCAGCCAAGTCGGGGCGGGGGCCAAAGACATTCAGTACTTC | CASSQVGAGAKDIQYF | TRBJ2-4 | NA | NA | TRBV3-1/TRBV3-2
TGTGCCAGCAGCCAAGACCTCGGAGGGACTGTCGATCAGCCCCAGCATTTT | CASSQDLGGTVDQPQHF | TRBJ1-5 | NA | few | TRBV4-2
TGTGCCAGCAGTAGACAGGGGACGGGCACAGATACGCAGTATTTT | CASSRQGTGTDTQYF | TRBJ2-3 | TRBD1 | NA | TRBV2
TGTGCCAGCAGCTCCCCTCTCGGGACTAGCGGGGATACGCAGTATTTT | CASSSPLGTSGDTQYF | TRBJ2-3 | TRBD2 | NA | TRBV11-2
TGTGCCAGCAGTCTCGGGAGGCGCTACGAGCAGTACTTC | CASSLGRRYEQYF | TRBJ2-7 | TRBD2 | NA | TRBV6-5
TGTGCCACCAGGGGGATGAACACTGAAGCTTTCTTT | CATRGMNTEAFF | TRBJ1-1 | NA | NA | TRBV15
TGCGCCAGCAGCGGTCCCGGGACAGGGCTCGGAGGCTACACCTTC | CASSGPGTGLGGYTF | TRBJ1-2 | TRBD1 | NA | TRBV4-3
TGCGCCAGCAGCTTGCCCGGGACAGGGGGGACTGAAGCTTTCTTT | CASSLPGTGGTEAFF | TRBJ1-1 | TRBD1 | NA | TRBV5-1
TGTGCCAGCAGCGTTTCCCCGGGGCAGCCCCAGCATTTT | CASSVSPGQPQHF | TRBJ1-5 | NA | NA | TRBV27
TGTGCCAGCAGGTCGGGGTCCTCCGAAAAACTGTTTTTT | CASRSGSSEKLFF | TRBJ1-4 | NA | NA | TRBV14
TGTGCCAGCAGCTTTGGGGAAACTAATGAAAAACTGTTTTTT | CASSFGETNEKLFF | TRBJ1-4 | NA | NA | TRBV12-1
TGCGCCAGCAGCAGACAGGGGTATGGCTACACCTTC | CASSRQGYGYTF | TRBJ1-2 | TRBD1 | once | TRBV4-3
TGTGCCAGCAAGGGTAGTAGCGAGCAGTACTTC | CASKGSSEQYF | TRBJ2-7 | NA | NA | TRBV28
TGCGCCAGCAGCTTGCAACCGGGACAGGCCGCCTACGAGCAGTACTTC | CASSLQPGQAAYEQYF | TRBJ2-7 | TRBD1 | NA | TRBV5-1
TGTGCCTGGAGTCTTTCGGCGAACACTGAAGCTTTCTTT | CAWSLSANTEAFF | TRBJ1-1 | NA | once | TRBV30
TGTGCCACCGGGCTTGGCGGGGAGCTGTTTTTT | CATGLGGELFF | TRBJ2-2 | NA | NA | TRBV5-6
TGTGCCAGCAGTCCCGAGGCGTACAATGAGCAGTTCTTC | CASSPEAYNEQFF | TRBJ2-1 | NA | NA | TRBV25-1
TGTGCCAGCAGTTCCGACGAACAGGAGTGGGGTTCTTTAAACATTCAGTACTTC | CASSSDEQEWGSLNIQYF | TRBJ2-4 | NA | few | TRBV28
TGTGCCAGCAGCGCAGCGACAGTGGGCGGGGAGCTGTTTTTT | CASSAATVGGELFF | TRBJ2-2 | NA | NA | TRBV9
TGTGCCAGCAGTCGCTCGTGGGATGGGCCCACAGATACGCAGTATTTT | CASSRSWDGPTDTQYF | TRBJ2-3 | NA | NA | TRBV27
TGTGCCAGCAGTTTGATAGACAGGGGGCTCTACGAGCAGTACTTC | CASSLIDRGLYEQYF | TRBJ2-7 | TRBD1 | NA | TRBV6-2/TRBV6-3
TGTGCCAGCAGTCGAGGGACAGGGGGAGATCACGAGCAGTACTTC | CASSRGTGGDHEQYF | TRBJ2-7 | TRBD1 | NA | TRBV5-6
TGTGCCAGCAGCTTAAATCTCGGGACCCAGTACTTC | CASSLNLGTQYF | TRBJ2-5 | NA | NA | TRBV7-2
TGTGCCAGCAGTCGGAGCTCGGGACAGGGGGCCCGGGAGCAGTACTTC | CASSRSSGQGAREQYF | TRBJ2-7 | TRBD1 | few | TRBV6-2/TRBV6-3